This is a list of T cell receptor beta chains from one sample in a study of cytomegalovirus exposure and HLA in healthy donors. TCRdb's table, derived via immunoSEQ multiplex PCR, lists solely in-frame clones and lacks some. Seen here are approximately 110,000 clones, just under 70% observed once, and the top ten hold approximately 9.4%. Material for sequencing was PBMCs. The receptors were gathered from a man aged 25 to 40 in good health and CMV-seropositive. Each CDR3 is given with its conserved first and last residue. A D gene is named only where the DNA matches it firmly. Only some rows state a clone size, as once, few, many or a class for expanded clones.

CDR3: CASSLLALAGTKETQYF; DNA: TGTGCCAGCAGTTTATTGGCCCTAGCGGGGACCAAAGAGACCCAGTACTTC; size: -; D: TRBD2; V: TRBV28; J: TRBJ2-5
CDR3: CSVSWTSGAYNEQFF; DNA: TGCAGCGTTTCCTGGACTAGCGGAGCCTACAATGAGCAGTTCTTC; size: once; D: TRBD2; V: TRBV29-1; J: TRBJ2-1
CDR3: CASSPLAPASDNEQFF; DNA: TGTGCCAGCAGCCCCCTAGCCCCCGCGTCGGACAATGAGCAGTTCTTC; size: -; D: -; V: TRBV9; J: TRBJ2-1
CDR3: CAISELLDTQYF; DNA: TGTGCCATCAGTGAACTCTTGGATACGCAGTATTTT; size: -; D: -; V: TRBV10-3; J: TRBJ2-3
CDR3: CASSPGGRVTNYGYTF; DNA: TGTGCCAGCAGCCCGGGGGGCAGGGTTACTAACTATGGCTACACCTTC; size: -; D: -; V: TRBV5-6; J: TRBJ1-2
CDR3: CASSTGGGRTEAFF; DNA: TGTGCCAGTTCAACAGGGGGAGGTCGGACTGAAGCTTTCTTT; size: -; D: TRBD1; V: TRBV19; J: TRBJ1-1
CDR3: CASSPFSGGGSTDTQYF; DNA: TGTGCCAGCAGTCCATTTTCGGGAGGGGGTAGCACAGATACGCAGTATTTT; size: -; D: TRBD2; V: TRBV28; J: TRBJ2-3
CDR3: CASSLDTRETQYF; DNA: TGCGCCAGCAGCTTGGATACGAGAGAGACCCAGTACTTC; size: -; D: -; V: TRBV5-1; J: TRBJ2-5
CDR3: CASNPRGSKEKLFF; DNA: TGTGCCAGTAACCCAAGGGGCTCAAAGGAAAAACTGTTTTTT; size: -; D: -; V: TRBV19; J: TRBJ1-4
CDR3: CASSLAAGGLPRDIQYF; DNA: TGTGCCAGCAGTTTAGCGGCAGGGGGCCTCCCCAGGGACATTCAGTACTTC; size: -; D: TRBD1; V: TRBV28; J: TRBJ2-4
CDR3: CASSPTGTAHGYTF; DNA: TGTGCCAGCAGCCCTACGGGGACAGCACATGGCTACACCTTC; size: few; D: TRBD1; V: TRBV16; J: TRBJ1-2
CDR3: CASSIMTGDQPQHF; DNA: TGTGCCAGTAGTATAATGACAGGGGATCAGCCCCAGCATTTT; size: -; D: TRBD1; V: TRBV19; J: TRBJ1-5
CDR3: CASSLGGTGELFF; DNA: TGTGCCAGCAGTTTAGGGGGGACCGGGGAGCTGTTTTTT; size: -; D: -; V: TRBV27; J: TRBJ2-2
CDR3: CASSSSLQGARPQHF; DNA: TGTGCCAGTAGTAGCTCACTCCAGGGGGCCCGGCCCCAGCATTTT; size: -; D: TRBD1; V: TRBV19; J: TRBJ1-5
CDR3: CASSAPAGAGADTQYF; DNA: TGTGCCAGCAGCGCTCCAGCGGGAGCGGGCGCAGATACGCAGTATTTT; size: -; D: TRBD2; V: TRBV9; J: TRBJ2-3
CDR3: CASSILNTEAFF; DNA: TGTGCCAGCAGCATTTTAAACACTGAAGCTTTCTTT; size: -; D: -; V: TRBV5-6; J: TRBJ1-1
CDR3: CASSAPSNSEQFF; DNA: TGTGCCAGCAGCGCTCCTAGCAACAGTGAGCAGTTCTTC; size: -; D: -; V: TRBV7-2; J: TRBJ2-1
CDR3: CSVEDFQNTEAFF; DNA: TGCAGCGTTGAGGACTTTCAGAACACTGAAGCTTTCTTT; size: -; D: -; V: TRBV29-1; J: TRBJ1-1
CDR3: CASRIQSGGYGYTF; DNA: TGTGCCAGCAGGATCCAATCCGGAGGCTATGGCTACACCTTC; size: few; D: -; V: TRBV6-1; J: TRBJ1-2
CDR3: CASSLGRRNTEAFF; DNA: TGCGCCAGCAGCTTGGGACGGAGGAACACTGAAGCTTTCTTT; size: -; D: -; V: TRBV5-1; J: TRBJ1-1
CDR3: CASSPPGLAPTDTQYF; DNA: TGTGCCAGCAGCCCCCCGGGACTAGCCCCCACAGATACGCAGTATTTT; size: -; D: TRBD2; V: TRBV7-6; J: TRBJ2-3
CDR3: CASSKHYEQYF; DNA: TGTGCCAGCAGTAAGCACTACGAGCAGTACTTC; size: few; D: -; V: TRBV5-6; J: TRBJ2-7
CDR3: CASSRWGGNTEAFF; DNA: TGTGCCAGCAGCCGGTGGGGGGGGAACACTGAAGCTTTCTTT; size: -; D: -; V: TRBV5-4; J: TRBJ1-1
CDR3: CASSTPAPGPQYF; DNA: TGTGCCAGCAGCACACCGGCGCCAGGGCCCCAGTACTTC; size: -; D: -; V: TRBV21-1; J: TRBJ2-5
CDR3: CASSRTFANTDTQYF; DNA: TGTGCCAGCAGCCGTACTTTCGCCAACACAGATACGCAGTATTTT; size: -; D: -; V: TRBV9; J: TRBJ2-3
CDR3: CATNLGLAGGNEQFF; DNA: TGTGCCACCAACTTGGGACTAGCGGGGGGGAATGAGCAGTTCTTC; size: -; D: TRBD2; V: TRBV15; J: TRBJ2-1
CDR3: CASSARDRAVSEQFF; DNA: TGTGCCAGCAGTGCCCGGGACAGGGCCGTCAGTGAGCAGTTCTTC; size: -; D: TRBD1; V: TRBV28; J: TRBJ2-1
CDR3: CASSMVAEPTDTQYF; DNA: TGTGCCAGTAGTATGGTAGCGGAACCCACAGATACGCAGTATTTT; size: -; D: -; V: TRBV19; J: TRBJ2-3
CDR3: CASNSEWTGKSTRNQPQHF; DNA: TGTGCCAGCAACTCGGAGTGGACAGGGAAGAGTACCCGCAATCAGCCCCAGCATTTT; size: -; D: TRBD1; V: TRBV28; J: TRBJ1-5
CDR3: CASSVDLNTEAFF; DNA: TGTGCCAGCAGCGTTGACTTGAACACTGAAGCTTTCTTT; size: many; D: -; V: TRBV5-5; J: TRBJ1-1
CDR3: CASSVGQVIGNTIYF; DNA: TGTGCCAGCAGCGTAGGTCAGGTTATTGGAAACACCATATATTTT; size: -; D: -; V: TRBV9; J: TRBJ1-3
CDR3: CASSSQGSEAFF; DNA: TGTGCCAGCAGCTCACAGGGCTCTGAAGCTTTCTTT; size: -; D: -; V: TRBV5-6; J: TRBJ1-1
CDR3: CASSFLGGETQYF; DNA: TGTGCCAGCAGTTTTTTGGGGGGTGAGACCCAGTACTTC; size: -; D: -; V: TRBV27; J: TRBJ2-5
CDR3: CATKIGTGDEKLFF; DNA: TGTGCCACTAAAATCGGGACAGGGGACGAAAAACTGTTTTTT; size: -; D: TRBD1; V: TRBV10-3; J: TRBJ1-4
CDR3: CASSQTGNTEAFF; DNA: TGCGCCAGCAGCCAGACAGGGAACACTGAAGCTTTCTTT; size: few; D: -; V: TRBV4-1; J: TRBJ1-1
CDR3: CASSLEWGYSDTQYF; DNA: TGCGCCAGCAGCTTGGAATGGGGCTATTCAGATACGCAGTATTTT; size: -; D: -; V: TRBV5-1; J: TRBJ2-3
CDR3: CASSWTGGDEQYF; DNA: TGCGCCAGCAGCTGGACAGGGGGCGACGAGCAGTACTTC; size: -; D: TRBD1; V: TRBV5-1; J: TRBJ2-7
CDR3: CASSLGPGQGAWDTEAFF; DNA: TGCGCCAGCAGCTTGGGACCGGGACAGGGGGCCTGGGACACTGAAGCTTTCTTT; size: -; D: TRBD1; V: TRBV5-1; J: TRBJ1-1
CDR3: CAWIRDSSSGANVLTF; DNA: TGTGCCTGGATCCGGGACTCCAGCTCTGGGGCCAACGTCCTGACTTTC; size: -; D: -; V: TRBV30; J: TRBJ2-6
CDR3: CASSFTAGGTEAFF; DNA: TGTGCCAGCAGCTTTACGGCCGGGGGCACTGAAGCTTTCTTT; size: -; D: -; V: TRBV11-2; J: TRBJ1-1
CDR3: CASSYGGLGTGELFF; DNA: TGTGCCAGCAGTTACGGCGGGTTGGGCACCGGGGAGCTGTTTTTT; size: -; D: -; V: TRBV6-6; J: TRBJ2-2
CDR3: CASSRGRLVGLSYNEQFF; DNA: TGTGCCAGCAGCCGGGGGAGGCTGGTGGGGCTCTCCTACAATGAGCAGTTCTTC; size: -; D: -; V: TRBV27; J: TRBJ2-1
CDR3: CASRLIGTGGYQPQHF; DNA: TGTGCCAGCAGGCTTATAGGGACAGGGGGGTATCAGCCCCAGCATTTT; size: -; D: TRBD1; V: TRBV28; J: TRBJ1-5
CDR3: CASSPSQGRRTEAFF; DNA: TGTGCCAGCAGCCCGTCTCAGGGTCGGCGAACTGAAGCTTTCTTT; size: -; D: -; V: TRBV5-4; J: TRBJ1-1
CDR3: CASSQAGYSTDTQYF; DNA: TGTGCCAGCAGCCAAGCGGGGTATAGCACAGATACGCAGTATTTT; size: -; D: TRBD2; V: TRBV11-3; J: TRBJ2-3
CDR3: CASGLARRFLHEQYF; DNA: TGTGCTAGTGGTTTGGCGAGGAGATTCCTCCACGAGCAGTACTTC; size: -; D: -; V: TRBV12-5; J: TRBJ2-7
CDR3: CASTLSGNQPQHF; DNA: TGTGCCAGTACCCTATCGGGCAATCAGCCCCAGCATTTT; size: -; D: -; V: TRBV19; J: TRBJ1-5
CDR3: CSARTGMDTEAFF; DNA: TGCAGCGCACGGACAGGAATGGACACTGAAGCTTTCTTT; size: -; D: TRBD1; V: TRBV29-1; J: TRBJ1-1
CDR3: CASSQEGAGGLETQYF; DNA: TGCGCCAGCAGCCAAGAGGGGGCGGGGGGGCTTGAGACCCAGTACTTC; size: once; D: TRBD2; V: TRBV4-1; J: TRBJ2-5
CDR3: CASSREGRDRTEFF; DNA: TGCGCCAGCAGCCGGGAAGGGAGAGACAGGACGGAGTTCTTC; size: -; D: -; V: TRBV4-1; J: TRBJ2-1
CDR3: CASSPRQDGYTF; DNA: TGTGCCAGCTCACCCAGACAGGATGGCTACACCTTC; size: -; D: -; V: TRBV18; J: TRBJ1-2
CDR3: CASSLDPGTGASTGELFF; DNA: TGTGCCAGCAGCTTGGATCCCGGGACAGGGGCCTCGACCGGGGAGCTGTTTTTT; size: -; D: TRBD1; V: TRBV5-6; J: TRBJ2-2
CDR3: CASSTLGQGPHTEAFF; DNA: TGTGCCAGCAGTACCCTTGGACAGGGGCCCCACACTGAAGCTTTCTTT; size: -; D: TRBD1; V: TRBV27; J: TRBJ1-1
CDR3: CASSVRDRRTTDTQYF; DNA: TGTGCCAGCAGCGTCCGGGACAGGAGGACCACAGATACGCAGTATTTT; size: -; D: TRBD1; V: TRBV9; J: TRBJ2-3
CDR3: CASRTGIDFGGYTF; DNA: TGTGCCAGCCGGACAGGAATCGACTTTGGAGGCTACACCTTC; size: once; D: TRBD1; V: TRBV5-5; J: TRBJ1-2